The TCR beta chain under discussion was sequenced for a study of cytomegalovirus exposure and HLA in healthy donors. The wider study: Earlier, 110 million or so unique TCR beta sequences were recovered from 170 million or so T cells by an analysis. Early release data held some 79 million unique TCRs from HLA-typed donors. Study findings and constraints: The dataset shows that most TCR sequences were rare, while some public TCRs occurred in many donors. Later analysis showed most CMV-associated TCR beta chains appearing HLA-restricted.

To note about this clone: Antigen specificity is unknown.

This CDR3 contains 14 residues. Per the germline V gene, CDR1 is SGHAT and CDR2 is FQNNGV. Trimming at V came to 5 bases and at J to 4 bases, leaving 7 bases not matched to a gene. PCR involved 60 Vbeta and 13 Jbeta primers. Some clones are missing from TCRdb's copy, which holds only in-frame ones; the method was immunoSEQ multiplex PCR. The data hold approximately 160,000 clones, with 60% to 80% observed a single time. The rearrangement links TRBV11-2 to TRBJ1-1; 7 nucleotides align to TRBD1. The sequencing input was PBMCs. The sequence was collected from a woman between 40 and 55 years old in good health and CMV-seropositive. In nucleotides, the CDR3 is TGTGCCAGCAGCCCAACAGGGGTTGGCACTGAAGCTTTCTTT. Amino acids: CASSPTGVGTEAFF.